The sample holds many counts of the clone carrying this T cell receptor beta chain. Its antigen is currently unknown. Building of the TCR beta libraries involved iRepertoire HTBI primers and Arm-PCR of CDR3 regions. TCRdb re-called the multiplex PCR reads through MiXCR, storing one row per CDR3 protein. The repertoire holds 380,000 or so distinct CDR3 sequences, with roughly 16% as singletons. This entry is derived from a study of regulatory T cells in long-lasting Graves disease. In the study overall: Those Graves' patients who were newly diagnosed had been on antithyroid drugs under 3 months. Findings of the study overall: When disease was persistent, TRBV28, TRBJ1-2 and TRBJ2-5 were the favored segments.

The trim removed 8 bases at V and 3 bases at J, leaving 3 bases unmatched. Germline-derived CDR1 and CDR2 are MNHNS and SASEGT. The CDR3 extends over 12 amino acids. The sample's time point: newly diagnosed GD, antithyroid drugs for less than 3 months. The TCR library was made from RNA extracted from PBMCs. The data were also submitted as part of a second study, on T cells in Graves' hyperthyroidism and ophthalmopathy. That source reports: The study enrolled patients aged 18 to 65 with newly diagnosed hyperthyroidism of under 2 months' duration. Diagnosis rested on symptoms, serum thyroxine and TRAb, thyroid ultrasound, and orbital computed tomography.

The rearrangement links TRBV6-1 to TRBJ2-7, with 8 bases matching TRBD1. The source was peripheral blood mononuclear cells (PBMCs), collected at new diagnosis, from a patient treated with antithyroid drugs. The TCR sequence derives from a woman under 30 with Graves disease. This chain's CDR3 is CASDRGDYEQYF. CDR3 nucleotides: TGTGCCAGCGACAGGGGAGACTACGAGCAGTACTTC.